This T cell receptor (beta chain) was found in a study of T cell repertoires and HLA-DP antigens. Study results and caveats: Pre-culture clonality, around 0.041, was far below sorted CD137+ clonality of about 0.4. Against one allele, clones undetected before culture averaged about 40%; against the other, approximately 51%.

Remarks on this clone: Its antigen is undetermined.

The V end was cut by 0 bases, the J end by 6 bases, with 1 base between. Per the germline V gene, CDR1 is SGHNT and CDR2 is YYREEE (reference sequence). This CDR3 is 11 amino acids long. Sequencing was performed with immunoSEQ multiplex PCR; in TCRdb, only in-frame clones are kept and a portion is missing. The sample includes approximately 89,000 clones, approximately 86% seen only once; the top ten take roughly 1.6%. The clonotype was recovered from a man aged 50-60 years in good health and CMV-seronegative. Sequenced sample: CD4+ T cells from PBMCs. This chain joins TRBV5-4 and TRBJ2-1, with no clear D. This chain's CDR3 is CASSLGNEQFF. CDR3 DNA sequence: TGTGCCAGCAGCTTGGGCAATGAGCAGTTCTTC.